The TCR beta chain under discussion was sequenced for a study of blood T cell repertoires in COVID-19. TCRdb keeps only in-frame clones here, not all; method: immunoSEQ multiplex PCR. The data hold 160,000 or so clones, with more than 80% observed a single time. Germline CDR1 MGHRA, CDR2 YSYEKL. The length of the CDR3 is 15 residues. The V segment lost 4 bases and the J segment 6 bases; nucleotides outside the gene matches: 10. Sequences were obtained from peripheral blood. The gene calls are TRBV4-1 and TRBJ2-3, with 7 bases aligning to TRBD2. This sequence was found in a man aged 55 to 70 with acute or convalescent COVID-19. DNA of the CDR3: TGCGCCAGCAGCCCCAGGGCTAGCGGTGTGGATACGCAGTATTTT. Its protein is CASSPRASGVDTQYF.